The 18 T cell receptor beta chains listed next were all sequenced from one sample in a study of vaccination effects on CD4 cells after COVID-19. Antigens for these TCRs are unknown. Following 10 days of culture, CD4+ T cells were isolated. Either the mRNA-1273 or the BNT162b2 vaccine was given to participants as two doses. Method: immunoSEQ multiplex PCR; TCRdb's copy keeps in-frame clones and lacks some. The table lists more than 55,000 clones, nearly 80% of them singletons, with more than 4% in the top ten. The sequences come from CD4+ T cells from PBMCs cultured without peptide, collected after COVID-19 vaccination. These receptors originate from a human donor who received a COVID-19 vaccine.

V and J are TRBV7-9 and TRBJ1-4, with TRBD1 identical over 10 bases. This CDR3 comprises 16 residues. Germline V lookup: CDR1 SEHNR, CDR2 FQNEAQ (reference sequence). The trim removed 4 bases at V and 8 bases at J, leaving 10 bases unmatched. CDR3 protein: CASSWGDRGEVEKLFF. CDR3 sequence (DNA): TGTGCCAGCAGCTGGGGGGACAGGGGCGAGGTAGAAAAACTGTTTTTT.

The chain recombines TRBV29-1 with TRBJ2-3, with D perhaps matching TRBD2 (6 bases). V lost 6 bases and J 2 bases, leaving 12 bases between the germline ends. The CDR3 is made up of 13 amino acids. Germline V gene data show CDR1 as SQVTM and CDR2 as ANQGSEA. In nucleotides, the CDR3 is TGCAGCGTGGCGGGACCGACCACAGATACGCAGTATTTT. This encodes CSVAGPTTDTQYF.

The chain links TRBV7-8 to TRBJ1-6; 8 bases match TRBD1. Looked up from germline, CDR1 is SGHVS and CDR2 is FQNEAQ. The V segment lost 5 bases and the J segment 7 bases; nucleotides outside the gene matches: 1. The CDR3 is made up of 13 amino acids. Here the CDR3 reads CASSPGGNSPLHF. CDR3 bases: TGTGCCAGCAGCCCAGGGGGCAATTCACCCCTCCACTTT. Complete variable domain (other parts from reference TRBV7-8 and TRBJ1-6): GAGVSQSPRYKVAKRGQDVALRCDPISGHVSLFWYQQALGQGPEFLTYFQNEAQLDKSGLPSDRFFAERPEGSVSTLKIQRTQQEDSAVYLCASSPGGNSPLHFGNGTRLTVT.

This chain connects TRBV28 to TRBJ1-4, with TRBD1 as a possible D gene (6 bases). V was cut by 5 bases and J by 8 bases, with 15 bases left in between. This CDR3 comprises 14 residues. The germline gives CDR1 MDHEN, CDR2 SYDVKM. The CDR3 region has the DNA TGTGCCAGCAGTAGGGGGGGCGCGGGGGAAAAACTGTTTTTT. It specifies CASSRGGAGEKLFF.

The chain combines TRBV3-1 (or the pseudogene TRBV3-2) with TRBJ2-5; perhaps TRBD1 as D (6 bases). CDR1 is LGHDT and CDR2 is YNNKEL in the germline V gene (reference sequence). CDR3 length: 12 residues. Between the trimmed V and J ends, which lost 3 bases and 14 bases, there was a span of 16 bases. CDR3 in DNA: TGTGCCAGCAGCCAGGGGATCCGGGACACCTACTTC. Its protein is CASSQGIRDTYF.

The CDR3 DNA sequence: TGTGCCTGGAGTGTGTTAGGGACATTCAATCAGCCCCAGCATTTT. It translates to CAWSVLGTFNQPQHF. The rearrangement links TRBV30 to TRBJ1-5; possibly TRBD1 for D (6 bases). V shed 0 bases and J shed 3 bases, with 12 bases lying between them. Germline CDR1 is GTSNPN and CDR2 is SVGIG (reference sequence). This CDR3 has 15 amino acids.

J is TRBJ1-2 and V is TRBV28; no definite D call. The CDR3 has 13 residues. Germline values: CDR1 MDHEN, CDR2 SYDVKM. Trimming stripped 8 bases from V and 5 bases from J, with 15 bases between. For the CDR3, the DNA is TGTGCCAGCGGCTCCGGGCCCGATTATGGCTACACCTTC. Amino acids: CASGSGPDYGYTF.

The V and J genes are TRBV5-1 and TRBJ2-2; D call uncertain. CDR3 length equals 13 residues. V dropped 1 base and J dropped 5 bases, with 6 bases sitting between them. Germline lookup yields CDR1 SGHRS and CDR2 YFSETQ. The CDR3 bases are TGCGCCAGCAGCTTGACCGCAACCGGGGAGCTGTTTTTT. This gives the protein CASSLTATGELFF.

The chain combines TRBV5-1 with TRBJ2-7; TRBD2 might be the D (6 bases). In germline, CDR1 is SGHRS, CDR2 YFSETQ. V was pared by 7 bases and J by 5 bases, with 13 bases between. The CDR3 sequence is 12 residues long. The CDR3 nucleotides read TGCGCCAGCGGCCTAACGGGAGACGAGCAGTACTTC. It yields the protein CASGLTGDEQYF.

Only a few counts were recorded for this clone. V and J are TRBV4-2 and TRBJ1-2, with D unresolved. V lost 0 bases and J 5 bases, leaving 16 bases between the germline ends. The germline V gene encodes CDR1 LGHNA and CDR2 YNFKEQ. This CDR3 region has 16 residues. The CDR3 is CASSQDLHSTTYGYTF. The CDR3 nucleotides are TGTGCCAGCAGCCAAGATCTCCACTCGACTACTTATGGCTACACCTTC.

In DNA, the CDR3 is TGCAGTGCGGACGGGACTGGGGGCTACACCTTC. This sequence encodes CSADGTGGYTF. The V and J genes are TRBV20-1 and TRBJ1-2; perhaps TRBD1 as D (5 bases). The CDR3 loop spans 11 amino acids. The germline gives CDR1 DFQATT, CDR2 SNEGSKA (reference sequence). Trimming cost V 6 bases and J 8 bases, with 13 bases left between them.

The chain links TRBV12-3 or TRBV12-4 to TRBJ2-5; unclear D gene. V was shortened by 3 bases and J by 7 bases, with 12 bases between the two germline ends. This CDR3 spans 13 amino acids. The DNA for the CDR3 is TGTGCCAGCAGTTTCGGAAGCCTGGGGACCCAGTACTTC. This codes for CASSFGSLGTQYF.

This clone was found a few times. The genes are TRBV27 and TRBJ1-2, with 7 positions matching TRBD1. The CDR3 is made up of 13 amino acids. Germline V gene lookup returns CDR1 MNHEY and CDR2 SMNVEV (reference sequence). With V trimmed by 3 bases and J by 5 bases, 3 bases remained unmatched. DNA of the CDR3: TGTGCCAGCAGTTTGACAGGGTGGTATGGCTACACCTTC. This sequence encodes CASSLTGWYGYTF.

The rearrangement links TRBV15 to TRBJ1-2; D is uncertain. The CDR3 has 12 residues. Trimming stripped 5 bases from V and 9 bases from J, with 13 bases between. Per the germline V gene, CDR1 is LNHNV and CDR2 is YYDKDF (reference sequence). CDR3 sequence: CATSLQLGSYTF. CDR3 in DNA: TGTGCCACCAGCCTCCAGCTAGGGAGCTACACCTTC.

The chain couples TRBV3-1 (or the pseudogene TRBV3-2) to TRBJ2-1; 8 bases are shared with TRBD1. V was pared by 1 base and J by 5 bases, with 13 bases of the junction left unmatched. The CDR3 is 18 amino acids. CDR1 is LGHDT and CDR2 is YNNKEL in the germline V gene (reference sequence). CDR3: CASSQVPFRQGPDNEQFF. The CDR3 DNA reads as TGTGCCAGCAGCCAAGTCCCATTCCGACAGGGGCCAGACAATGAGCAGTTCTTC.

The V gene is TRBV27, the J gene TRBJ2-3; 7 bases align to TRBD2. This CDR3 is built from 12 residues. Per the germline V gene, CDR1 is MNHEY and CDR2 is SMNVEV (reference sequence). After removal of 4 bases from V and 5 bases from J, the junction contained 0 bases not matched to a gene. The CDR3 nucleotides read TGTGCCAGCAGTTGGGGGGGAGATACGCAGTATTTT. Its translation: CASSWGGDTQYF.

This clone turned up a few times. The rearrangement joins TRBV6-5 to TRBJ1-6; no clear D. The V end was cut by 8 bases, the J end by 0 bases, with 11 bases between. The CDR3 consists of 15 residues. The germline gives CDR1 MNHEY, CDR2 SVGAGI. The CDR3 reads CASALRSSYNSPLHF. CDR3 sequence (DNA): TGTGCCAGCGCCCTCAGGAGCTCCTATAATTCACCCCTCCACTTT.

This clone was counted a few times. This chain connects TRBV9 to TRBJ1-2; 8 nucleotides line up with TRBD1. Trimming removed 3 bases from V and 3 bases from J; junction bases left unmatched: 16. The germline CDR1 and CDR2 sequences are SGDLS and YYNGEE. The CDR3 is made up of 18 amino acids. The CDR3 spells CASSAFPRTGRDYYGYTF. The CDR3 coding sequence is TGTGCCAGCAGCGCATTTCCCCGGACAGGGCGAGATTACTATGGCTACACCTTC.